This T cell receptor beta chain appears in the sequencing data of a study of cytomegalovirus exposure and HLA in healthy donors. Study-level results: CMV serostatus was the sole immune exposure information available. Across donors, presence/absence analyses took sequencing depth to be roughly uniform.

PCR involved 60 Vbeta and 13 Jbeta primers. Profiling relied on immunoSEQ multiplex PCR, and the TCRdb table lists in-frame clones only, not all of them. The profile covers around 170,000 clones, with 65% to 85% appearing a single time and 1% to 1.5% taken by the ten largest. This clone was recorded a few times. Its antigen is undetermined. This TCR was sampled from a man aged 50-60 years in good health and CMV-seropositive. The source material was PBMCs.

CDR3 in amino acids: CASSPRGGRIIDTIYF. CDR3 coding DNA: TGTGCCAGCAGCCCTCGGGGAGGCAGGATTATAGACACCATATATTTT. The J gene is TRBJ1-3, the V gene TRBV4-2, with no clear D. With 4 bases removed from V and 8 bases from J, the gap between germline ends came to 21 bases. Germline assignment: CDR1 LGHNA and CDR2 YNFKEQ. The CDR3 is made up of 16 amino acids.